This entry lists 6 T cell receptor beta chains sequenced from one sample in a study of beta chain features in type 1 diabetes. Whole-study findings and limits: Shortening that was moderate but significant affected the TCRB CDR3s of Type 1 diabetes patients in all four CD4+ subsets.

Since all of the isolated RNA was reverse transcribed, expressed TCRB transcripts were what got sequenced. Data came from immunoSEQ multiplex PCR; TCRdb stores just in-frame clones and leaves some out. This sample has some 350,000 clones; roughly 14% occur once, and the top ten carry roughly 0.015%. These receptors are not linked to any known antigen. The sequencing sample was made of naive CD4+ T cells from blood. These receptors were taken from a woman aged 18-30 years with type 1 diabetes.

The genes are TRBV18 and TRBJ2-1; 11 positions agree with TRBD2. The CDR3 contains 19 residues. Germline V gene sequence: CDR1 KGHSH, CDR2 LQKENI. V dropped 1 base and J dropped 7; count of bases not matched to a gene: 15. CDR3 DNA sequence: TGTGCCAGCTCACCACTAACCATCCGACTAGCGGGAAGTGGGAATGAGCAGTTCTTC. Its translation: CASSPLTIRLAGSGNEQFF.

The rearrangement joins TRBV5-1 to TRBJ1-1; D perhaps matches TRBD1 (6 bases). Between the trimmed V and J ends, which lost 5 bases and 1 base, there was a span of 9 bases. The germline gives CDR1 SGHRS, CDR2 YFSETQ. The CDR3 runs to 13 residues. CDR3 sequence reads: CASRPQGNTEAFF. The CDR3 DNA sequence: TGCGCCAGCAGACCACAGGGGAACACTGAAGCTTTCTTT.

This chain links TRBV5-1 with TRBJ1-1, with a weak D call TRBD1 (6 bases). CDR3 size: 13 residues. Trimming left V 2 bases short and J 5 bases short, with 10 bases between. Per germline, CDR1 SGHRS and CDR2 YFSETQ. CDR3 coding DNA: TGCGCCAGCAGCTTCGGGCAGGGGACTGAAGCTTTCTTT. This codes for CASSFGQGTEAFF.

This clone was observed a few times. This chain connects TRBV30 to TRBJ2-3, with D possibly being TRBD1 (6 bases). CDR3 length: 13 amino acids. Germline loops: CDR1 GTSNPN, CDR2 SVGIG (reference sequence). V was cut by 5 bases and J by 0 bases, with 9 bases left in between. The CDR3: CAWAGESTDTQYF. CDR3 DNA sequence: TGTGCCTGGGCAGGGGAGAGCACAGATACGCAGTATTTT.

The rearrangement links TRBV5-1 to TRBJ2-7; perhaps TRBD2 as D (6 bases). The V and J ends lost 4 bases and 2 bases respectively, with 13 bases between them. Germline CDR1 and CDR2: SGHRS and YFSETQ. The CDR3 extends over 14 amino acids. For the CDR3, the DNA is TGCGCCAGCAGCGGAACCCCGGGGGCCTACGAGCAGTACTTC. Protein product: CASSGTPGAYEQYF.

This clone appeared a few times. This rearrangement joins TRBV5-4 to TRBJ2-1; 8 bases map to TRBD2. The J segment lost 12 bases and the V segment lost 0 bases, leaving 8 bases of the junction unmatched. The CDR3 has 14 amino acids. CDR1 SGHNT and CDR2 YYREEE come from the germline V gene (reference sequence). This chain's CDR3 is CASSLATSGEGQFF. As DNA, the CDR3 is TGTGCCAGCAGCTTGGCTACTAGCGGAGAAGGGCAGTTCTTC. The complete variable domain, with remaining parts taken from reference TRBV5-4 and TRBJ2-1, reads ETGVTQSPTHLIKTRGQQVTLRCSSQSGHNTVSWYQQALGQGPQFIFQYYREEENGRGNFPPRFSGLQFPNYSSELNVNALELDDSALYLCASSLATSGEGQFFGPGTRLTVL.